This record looks at one T cell receptor (beta chain) sequence and its context. This entry is derived from a study of T-cell memory formation after mild COVID-19. TCRdb re-analysed the 5' RACE reads in MiXCR, keeping a single row per CDR3 protein. The table has about 430,000 distinct CDR3 sequences, 20% to 25% seen once. This receptor was identified in an adult woman who had mild COVID-19 (a few samples of this study predate the infection). Cell type and time point are not known. Sequences were obtained from PBMCs or a T cell subset sorted from them (not recorded which).

The CDR3, as DNA: TGTGCCAGCAGCCCCATGCAAGGTGGGGGGTTTCCGCAGTTCTTC. This sequence encodes CASSPMQGGGFPQFF. The chain links TRBV7-2 to TRBJ2-1; tentative D call: TRBD2 (6 bases). Trimming cost V 5 bases and J 12 bases, with 23 bases left between them. CDR1 and CDR2 (germline): SGHTA, FQGNSA. CDR3 size: 15 residues.